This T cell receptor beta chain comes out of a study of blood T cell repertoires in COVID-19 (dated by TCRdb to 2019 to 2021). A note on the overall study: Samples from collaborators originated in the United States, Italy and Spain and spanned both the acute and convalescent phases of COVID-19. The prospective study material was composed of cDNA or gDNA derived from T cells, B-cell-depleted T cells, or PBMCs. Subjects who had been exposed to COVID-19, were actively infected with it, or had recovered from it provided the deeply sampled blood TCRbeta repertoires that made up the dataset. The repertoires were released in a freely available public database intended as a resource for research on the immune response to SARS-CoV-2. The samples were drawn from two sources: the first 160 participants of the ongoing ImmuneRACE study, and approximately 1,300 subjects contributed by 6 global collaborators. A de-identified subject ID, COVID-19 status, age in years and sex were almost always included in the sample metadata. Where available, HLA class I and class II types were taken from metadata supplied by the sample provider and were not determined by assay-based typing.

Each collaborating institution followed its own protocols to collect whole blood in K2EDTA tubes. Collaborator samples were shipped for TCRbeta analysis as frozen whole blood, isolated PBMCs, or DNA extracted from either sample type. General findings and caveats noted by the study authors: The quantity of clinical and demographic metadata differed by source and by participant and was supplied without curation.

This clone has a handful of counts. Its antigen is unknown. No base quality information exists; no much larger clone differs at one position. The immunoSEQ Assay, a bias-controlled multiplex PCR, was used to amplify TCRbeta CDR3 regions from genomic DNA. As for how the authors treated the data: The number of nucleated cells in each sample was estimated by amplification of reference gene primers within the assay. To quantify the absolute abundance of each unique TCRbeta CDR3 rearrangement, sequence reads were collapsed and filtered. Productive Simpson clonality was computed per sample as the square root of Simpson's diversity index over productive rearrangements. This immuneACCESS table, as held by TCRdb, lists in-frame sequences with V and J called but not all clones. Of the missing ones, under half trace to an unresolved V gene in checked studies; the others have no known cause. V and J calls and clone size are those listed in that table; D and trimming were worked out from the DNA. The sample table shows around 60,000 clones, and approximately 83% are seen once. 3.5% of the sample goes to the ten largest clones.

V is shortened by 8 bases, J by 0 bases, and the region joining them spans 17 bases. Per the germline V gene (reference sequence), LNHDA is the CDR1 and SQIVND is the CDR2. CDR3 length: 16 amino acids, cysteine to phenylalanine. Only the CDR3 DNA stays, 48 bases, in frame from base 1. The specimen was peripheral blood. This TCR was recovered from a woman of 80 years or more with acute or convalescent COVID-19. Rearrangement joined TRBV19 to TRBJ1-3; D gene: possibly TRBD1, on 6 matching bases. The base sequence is TGTGCCAGTCACGTCAGGGGCATTAACTCTGGAAACACCATATATTTT. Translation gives CASHVRGINSGNTIYF.